The 20 T cell receptor beta chains reported below all come from one sample, sequenced in a study of T cell repertoires in cytomegalovirus infection. TCRdb re-analysed the reads in MiXCR, keeping a single row per CDR3 protein. The data contain nearly 650,000 distinct CDR3 sequences, roughly 24% of them singletons. The specimen was CD8+ T cells from PBMCs. The origin of the receptors is a human donor in good health (CMV status not recorded). Some clones in this sample may be carry-over from other donors' samples.

The sample holds many counts of this clonotype. The chain uses TRBV7-6 and TRBJ2-1, with 12 positions matching TRBD1. The CDR3 totals 17 residues. CDR1 is SGHVS, CDR2 FNYEAQ, per germline. V lost 5 bases, J lost 0 bases, and 5 bases stayed unmatched. CDR3 in DNA: TGTGCCAGCAGCCCCGGGACAGGGGGCGCCTCCTACAATGAGCAGTTCTTC. This encodes CASSPGTGGASYNEQFF. Full variable domain (missing parts from reference TRBV7-6 and TRBJ2-1): GAGVSQSPRYKVTKRGQDVALRCDPISGHVSLYWYRQALGQGPEFLTYFNYEAQQDKSGLPNDRFSAERPEGSISTLTIQRTEQRDSAMYRCASSPGTGGASYNEQFFGPGTRLTVL.

This chain links TRBV7-6 with TRBJ2-2; 9 nucleotides agree with TRBD1. V shed 6 bases, J shed 4 bases, and the junction held 15 bases outside the gene matches. CDR3 length equals 18 residues. In germline, CDR1 is SGHVS, CDR2 FNYEAQ. As DNA, the CDR3 is TGTGCCAGCAGGCATAGTCCCGGGACAGGGAATGGCACCGGGGAGCTGTTTTTT. Its protein product is CASRHSPGTGNGTGELFF.

This clonotype showed up just once. The V and J genes are TRBV6-5 and TRBJ1-1; 7 nucleotides line up with TRBD1. The CDR3 is made up of 13 amino acids. Germline V gene lookup returns CDR1 MNHEY and CDR2 SVGAGI. The junction had 2 bases not matched to a gene; V was cut back by 0 bases and J by 7 bases. This CDR3 is CASSYSDRVEAFF. For the CDR3, the DNA is TGTGCCAGCAGTTACTCCGACAGGGTTGAAGCTTTCTTT.

The V gene is TRBV19, the J gene TRBJ1-1, with D possibly matching TRBD1 (5 bases). V lost 5 bases and J lost 6, with 16 bases in between. The CDR3 has 14 amino acids. The germline CDR1 and CDR2 sequences are LNHDA and SQIVND (reference sequence). CDR3 loop: CASSLGGGLAEAFF. CDR3 in DNA: TGTGCCAGTAGTCTCGGGGGAGGACTCGCTGAAGCTTTCTTT. The full variable domain, completed using reference TRBV19 and TRBJ1-1, is DGGITQSPKYLFRKEGQNVTLSCEQNLNHDAMYWYRQDPGQGLRLIYYSQIVNDFQKGDIAEGYSVSREKKESFPLTVTSAQKNPTAFYLCASSLGGGLAEAFFGQGTRLTVV.

About this clonotype: A much larger clone lies a single base off, so this may be a read error. The V and J genes are TRBV19 and TRBJ1-1, with unresolved D. Germline V gene lookup returns CDR1 LNHDA and CDR2 SQIVND (reference sequence). This CDR3 contains 14 residues. V shed 5 bases and J shed 3 bases, with 13 bases lying between them. In DNA form, the CDR3 reads TGTGCCAGTAGTCTCGACTTCGGGGACACTGAAGCTTTCTTT. It codes for CASSLDFGDTEAFF.

J is TRBJ2-5 and V is TRBV29-1; D might be TRBD2 (6 bases). Trimming removed 4 bases from V and 4 bases from J, with 13 bases in between. Germline CDR1 SQVTM, CDR2 ANQGSEA. The CDR3 spans 13 residues. CDR3 coding DNA: TGCAGCGTTGTTTACAGAGCGGGAGAGACCCAGTACTTC. This codes for CSVVYRAGETQYF.

This clonotype was observed at least ten times. This chain links TRBV28 with TRBJ2-1; 7 bases are a match to TRBD2. CDR1 and CDR2 from the germline V gene are MDHEN and SYDVKM. The CDR3 extends over 14 amino acids. The V gene end was trimmed by 7 bases and the J gene end by 5 bases; junction bases not matched to a gene: 8. CDR3 residues: CASTILLANNEQFF. CDR3 DNA sequence: TGTGCCAGCACCATTCTACTAGCGAACAATGAGCAGTTCTTC.

This clonotype occurred once. This chain's CDR3 is CSVDREDGYTF. CDR3 DNA sequence: TGCAGCGTTGATAGAGAGGACGGCTACACCTTC. V gene TRBV29-1 combines with J gene TRBJ1-2, with no clear D. The CDR3 runs to 11 residues. V shed 3 bases and J shed 8 bases, with 10 bases lying between them. Germline V gene sequence: CDR1 SQVTM, CDR2 ANQGSEA.

About this clonotype itself: Germline and junction disagree at one end, which may indicate a read error. The J gene is TRBJ2-1, the V gene TRBV7-6; the match to TRBD1 covers 8 bases. Per germline, CDR1 SGHVS and CDR2 FNYEAQ. The CDR3 sequence is 15 residues long. CDR3 in DNA: TGTGTCAGCAGCTTTTGGCAGGGGGCGAACAATGAGCAGTTCTTC. It yields the protein CVSSFWQGANNEQFF.

The rearrangement links TRBV7-6 to TRBJ1-1, with D unresolved. There are 15 residues in the CDR3. Between the trimmed V and J ends, which lost 1 base and 1 base, there was a span of 10 bases. Germline CDR1 SGHVS, CDR2 FNYEAQ. The CDR3 sequence is CASSLEAWGNTEAFF. In DNA form, the CDR3 reads TGTGCCAGCAGCTTAGAAGCGTGGGGGAACACTGAAGCTTTCTTT.

This rearrangement joins TRBV4-2 to TRBJ1-2; 11 nucleotides line up with TRBD1. Trimming at V came to 4 bases and at J to 4 bases, leaving 5 bases not matched to a gene. Germline assignment: CDR1 LGHNA and CDR2 YNFKEQ. The CDR3 contains 15 residues. DNA of the CDR3: TGTGCCAGCAGCCCCAAGGACAGGGGGCTCTATGGCTACACCTTC. Amino acid sequence: CASSPKDRGLYGYTF.

The genes are TRBV7-6 and TRBJ2-1; D gene ambiguous. V shed 3 bases and J shed 9 bases, with 15 bases lying between them. Germline CDR1 SGHVS, CDR2 FNYEAQ. CDR3 size: 14 residues. The CDR3 DNA is TGTGCCAGCAGCTTCAAGGCGTTCGACGGTGAGCAGTTCTTC. This gives the protein CASSFKAFDGEQFF.

This clonotype was detected only a few times. This chain uses TRBV7-9 with TRBJ2-6; D may be TRBD1 or TRBD2 (5 bases each). CDR3 size: 17 residues. Germline lookup yields CDR1 SEHNR and CDR2 FQNEAQ (reference sequence). V lost 3 bases and J lost 4, with 16 bases in between. CDR3 in DNA: TGTGCCAGCAGCTTTGGGGGTTGGCTTGAAGGGGCCAACGTCCTGACTTTC. Its translation is CASSFGGWLEGANVLTF.

Many counts were recorded for this clonotype. The chain combines TRBV11-3 with TRBJ2-1, with a weak D call TRBD2 (5 bases). V shed 9 bases and J shed 0 bases, with 15 bases lying between them. The CDR3 covers 15 residues. CDR1 and CDR2 from the germline V gene are SGHNT and YENEEA. CDR3 nucleotide sequence: TGTGCCAGTAGTACCCGGGATAGCTCCTACAATGAGCAGTTCTTC. This sequence encodes CASSTRDSSYNEQFF.

The chain carries TRBV5-1 and TRBJ2-7, with 9 bases aligning to TRBD1. This CDR3 has 14 amino acids. Germline loops: CDR1 SGHRS, CDR2 YFSETQ. V shed 3 bases, J shed 6 bases, and the junction held 7 bases outside the gene matches. The CDR3 is CASSSRDRVAEQYF. The CDR3 DNA reads as TGCGCCAGCAGCTCCCGGGACAGGGTGGCCGAGCAGTACTTC. Full variable domain (remainder filled in from reference TRBV5-1 and TRBJ2-7): KAGVTQTPRYLIKTRGQQVTLSCSPISGHRSVSWYQQTPGQGLQFLFEYFSETQRNKGNFPGRFSGRQFSNSRSEMNVSTLELGDSALYLCASSSRDRVAEQYFGPGTRLTVT.

This clonotype has a count of ten or more. The genes are TRBV7-2 and TRBJ2-3, with D possibly TRBD1 on 6 matching bases. The CDR3 loop spans 14 amino acids. The V end was cut by 5 bases, the J end by 2 bases, with 11 bases between. The germline CDR1 and CDR2 sequences are SGHTA and FQGNSA. The CDR3 nucleotides read TGTGCCAGCAGCACGGGACACTTCACAGATACGCAGTATTTT. Its protein is CASSTGHFTDTQYF. Drawing the rest from reference TRBV7-2 and TRBJ2-3, the complete variable domain is GAGVSQSPSNKVTEKGKDVELRCDPISGHTALYWYRQSLGQGLEFLIYFQGNSAPDKSGLPSDRFSAERTGGSVSTLTIQRTQQEDSAVYLCASSTGHFTDTQYFGPGTRLTVL.

In its sample, this clonotype was seen a few times. The chain joins TRBV2 to TRBJ2-3; no definite D call. V lost 3 bases to trimming and J lost 10 bases, with 11 bases between them. Germline V CDR1 and CDR2: SNHLY, FYNNEI. The CDR3 sequence is 12 residues long. The CDR3 is CASSDSDLSQYF. CDR3 nucleotide sequence: TGTGCCAGCAGTGACAGCGACCTCTCGCAGTATTTT.

A word on this clonotype: One end of the junction is discordant with germline, which a read error may explain. This sequence joins TRBV6-6 and TRBJ2-1; TRBD1 aligns across 8 bases. This CDR3 has 17 amino acids. The germline CDR1 and CDR2 sequences are MNHNY and SVGAGI (reference sequence). CDR3 sequence (DNA): TGTGCCCGCAGTTACTCCACCAGGGGGCTAGACTACAATGAGCAGTTCTTC. This encodes CARSYSTRGLDYNEQFF.

This clonotype has more than one count but fewer than ten. The genes are TRBV29-1 and TRBJ2-1, with 10 bases identical to TRBD2. The germline V gene has CDR1 SQVTM and CDR2 ANQGSEA. V lost 0 bases to trimming and J lost 10 bases; unmatched junction nucleotides: 3. This CDR3 contains 13 residues. The CDR3 sequence: CSVEDSGGAEQFF. The CDR3, as DNA: TGCAGCGTTGAAGACAGCGGGGGGGCCGAGCAGTTCTTC.

The chain couples TRBV29-1 to TRBJ1-2; possible D gene TRBD1, 5 bases. Deletions cut 5 bases from V and 7 bases from J, with 14 bases between. The CDR3 consists of 12 residues. Germline V gene data show CDR1 as SQVTM and CDR2 as ANQGSEA. The CDR3 DNA is TGCAGCGTTAAGGTACAGGCTGGTGGCTACACCTTC. It specifies CSVKVQAGGYTF.